This T cell receptor (beta chain) was sequenced in a study of PD-1 blockade in classical Hodgkin lymphoma. Time point reported: newly diagnosed, previously untreated cHL patient sample. Out of thawed PBMCs, magnetic negative selection purified CD4+ T cells. The authors used newly diagnosed, untreated classical Hodgkin lymphoma PBMCs as comparison. Study conclusions and caveats: The drivers behind the repertoire differences, possibly disease activity or prior therapy, remain undefined. When set against healthy donors, newly diagnosed patients were reported to show lower baseline TCR diversity.

To note about this clone: Its antigen is undetermined.

Germline V CDR1 and CDR2: MNHNY, SVGAGI (reference sequence). The CDR3 loop spans 13 amino acids. Trimming removed 11 bases from V and 5 bases from J, with 17 bases in between. TCRdb's table, derived via immunoSEQ multiplex PCR, lists solely in-frame clones and lacks some. Among fewer than 25,000 clones listed, roughly nine tenths were seen once. Sequencing input: CD4+ T cells from blood. The chain is built from TRBV6-6 and TRBJ2-3; perhaps TRBD2 as D (5 bases). This sequence originates from a human donor with classical Hodgkin lymphoma. CDR3: CASRAVMGDTQYF. The CDR3 region has the DNA TGTGCCTCGAGGGCGGTGATGGGAGATACGCAGTATTTT.